Below, 22 T cell receptor beta chains from the same sample are listed, as sequenced in a study of shared clonotypes between healthy human individuals. Using immunoSEQ multiplex PCR, the repertoire was profiled, and TCRdb retains in-frame clones only, with some absent. The sample lists under 2.5 million clones, about nine tenths occurring once. Sequenced material: naive CD4+ T cells from PBMCs. Subset described: CD45RA+ positively selected. These receptors were collected from a young man in good health. Some clones in this sample may be carry-over from other donors' samples.

The chain uses TRBV6-5 and TRBJ1-3; unclear D gene. CDR1 MNHEY and CDR2 SVGAGI come from the germline V gene. Trimming removed 5 bases from V and 4 bases from J, with 12 bases in between. This CDR3 contains 14 residues. In DNA, the CDR3 is TGTGCCAGCAGTCGGGCCGGGGAAGGAAACACCATATATTTT. This encodes CASSRAGEGNTIYF.

The V call is TRBV27, the J call TRBJ1-2, with D possibly TRBD1 on 6 matching bases. Germline V gene data show CDR1 as MNHEY and CDR2 as SMNVEV (reference sequence). Trimming cost V 7 bases and J 2 bases, with 11 bases left between them. This CDR3 region has 13 residues. The CDR3 here is CASKNRVNYGYTF. For the CDR3, the DNA is TGTGCCAGCAAAAACAGGGTCAACTATGGCTACACCTTC.

The chain is built from TRBV14 and TRBJ1-2; 8 bases fit TRBD1. This CDR3 spans 15 amino acids. With 2 bases clipped from V and 0 bases from J, the junction kept 2 bases outside the gene matches. Germline lookup yields CDR1 SGHDN and CDR2 FVKESK. The CDR3: CASSQTTGANYGYTF. The CDR3, as DNA: TGTGCCAGCAGCCAAACGACAGGGGCTAACTATGGCTACACCTTC.

Note on this clone: Other DNA sequences in this sample translate to the same CDR3. The rearrangement links TRBV6-5 to TRBJ1-1; the D is unclear. Germline CDR1 reads MNHEY; CDR2 reads SVGAGI. V dropped 2 bases and J dropped 1 base, with 5 bases sitting between them. The CDR3 runs 13 residues. The CDR3 region is CASSYRRNTEAFF. DNA for the CDR3: TGTGCCAGCAGTTACCGTCGGAACACTGAAGCTTTCTTT.

CDR3 region: CASRGGGHEQFF. The CDR3 DNA reads TGTGCCAGCAGGGGCGGGGGACATGAGCAGTTCTTC. The rearrangement links TRBV2 to TRBJ2-1, with 7 bases that match TRBD2. The V segment lost 6 bases and the J segment 8 bases; nucleotides outside the gene matches: 4. The CDR3 consists of 12 residues. Germline values: CDR1 SNHLY, CDR2 FYNNEI.

This chain links TRBV6-6 with TRBJ1-2; weak D call: TRBD1 (5 bases). The CDR3 has 14 amino acids. V was trimmed by 2 bases and J by 4 bases, leaving 11 bases between them. Germline CDR1 and CDR2: MNHNY and SVGAGI (reference sequence). DNA for the CDR3: TGTGCCAGCAGTTACACTGGGGCTATCTATGGCTACACCTTC. As protein: CASSYTGAIYGYTF.

The chain recombines TRBV29-1 with TRBJ2-3; D possibly corresponds to TRBD1 (5 bases). This CDR3 is 13 amino acids long. Trimming stripped 2 bases from V and 8 bases from J, with 14 bases between. Germline-derived CDR1 and CDR2 are SQVTM and ANQGSEA. CDR3 in DNA: TGCAGCGTTGAAACAGGCTCCTACGGTACGCAGTATTTT. Protein product: CSVETGSYGTQYF.

The chain joins TRBV28 to TRBJ2-3, with 8 bases matching TRBD1. The CDR3 length is 16 residues. Per the germline V gene, CDR1 is MDHEN and CDR2 is SYDVKM. V was clipped by 6 bases and J by 0 bases; unmatched bases: 8. The CDR3 DNA reads TGTGCCAGCAGCCAACTTGGGACAGGAAGCACAGATACGCAGTATTTT. Amino acids: CASSQLGTGSTDTQYF.

This clone has only a few counts. This chain joins TRBV18 and TRBJ1-4; no firm D call. Germline V gives CDR1 KGHSH, CDR2 LQKENI. CDR3 length: 14 residues. V was cut by 6 bases and J by 7 bases, with 15 bases left in between. The CDR3 coding sequence is TGTGCCAGCTCGCAACAACGGTGGAGTGAAAAACTGTTTTTT. Amino acid sequence: CASSQQRWSEKLFF.

The genes are TRBV7-9 and TRBJ1-1; D not certain. The CDR3 consists of 12 residues. V gave up 2 bases and J gave up 1 base, with 2 bases separating them. Looked up from germline, CDR1 is SEHNR and CDR2 is FQNEAQ (reference sequence). CDR3 nucleotides: TGTGCCAGCAGCTTAAAGAACACTGAAGCTTTCTTT. It is translated as CASSLKNTEAFF.

The rearrangement uses TRBV7-9 and TRBJ1-2, with D uncertain. The CDR3 loop spans 16 amino acids. CDR1 and CDR2 (germline): SEHNR, FQNEAQ (reference sequence). The germline V and J ends were trimmed by 5 bases and 4 bases, with 20 bases remaining between them. The DNA of the CDR3 is TGTGCCAGCAGCCCCCAGACCGCAGCCTCGGGCTATGGCTACACCTTC. Translated, it gives CASSPQTAASGYGYTF.

The chain uses TRBV28 and TRBJ2-1, with 12 bases fitting TRBD2. Germline V gene data show CDR1 as MDHEN and CDR2 as SYDVKM. The CDR3 consists of 17 residues. The ends lost 5 bases at V and 3 bases at J; junction bases unmatched: 8. CDR3 loop: CASSVTGLAGRYNEQFF. CDR3 DNA sequence: TGTGCCAGCAGTGTTACGGGACTAGCGGGTCGCTACAATGAGCAGTTCTTC. The whole variable domain, filled in from reference TRBV28 and TRBJ2-1, reads DVKVTQSSRYLVKRTGEKVFLECVQDMDHENMFWYRQDPGLGLRLIYFSYDVKMKEKGDIPEGYSVSREKKERFSLILESASTNQTSMYLCASSVTGLAGRYNEQFFGPGTRLTVL.

The chain employs TRBV9 and TRBJ2-2; TRBD1 matches 9 bases. This CDR3 is 15 amino acids long. The V gene end was trimmed by 6 bases and the J gene end by 7 bases; junction bases not matched to a gene: 10. The germline V gene has CDR1 SGDLS and CDR2 YYNGEE. The CDR3 DNA follows: TGTGCCAGCACGAGTCCGGACAGGGGAGTCGGGGAGCTGTTTTTT. Its translation: CASTSPDRGVGELFF.

The chain joins TRBV7-8 to TRBJ1-1, with D unclear. V was trimmed by 5 bases and J by 5 bases, leaving 6 bases between them. The CDR3 totals 11 residues. Per germline, CDR1 SGHVS and CDR2 FQNEAQ. CDR3: CASSLRTEAFF. The CDR3 DNA reads as TGTGCCAGCAGCCTAAGGACTGAAGCTTTCTTT.

Turning to this clone: The same CDR3 is also encoded by other DNA sequences in this sample. The genes are TRBV2 and TRBJ2-7; D call uncertain. This CDR3 comprises 12 residues. CDR1 SNHLY and CDR2 FYNNEI come from the germline V gene. V lost 2 bases and J lost 3, with 5 bases in between. The CDR3 region is CASSEYSYEQYF. In DNA form, the CDR3 reads TGTGCCAGCAGTGAATACAGCTACGAGCAGTACTTC.

This clone was counted a single time. The chain has TRBV5-1 and TRBJ2-7; TRBD2 agrees at 12 bases. This CDR3 spans 18 amino acids. The V gene's germline CDR1 is SGHRS and CDR2 YFSETQ. The V and J ends lost 1 base and 4 bases, in that order; junction bases with no gene match: 12. CDR3 loop: CASSLYGLAGGTDYEQYF. CDR3 bases: TGCGCCAGCAGCTTGTATGGGCTAGCGGGAGGGACTGATTACGAGCAGTACTTC. The variable domain in full, completed from reference TRBV5-1 and TRBJ2-7, reads KAGVTQTPRYLIKTRGQQVTLSCSPISGHRSVSWYQQTPGQGLQFLFEYFSETQRNKGNFPGRFSGRQFSNSRSEMNVSTLELGDSALYLCASSLYGLAGGTDYEQYFGPGTRLTVT.

The chain recombines TRBV10-1 with TRBJ1-1; 11 nucleotides align to TRBD1. This CDR3 has 13 residues. Germline CDR1 reads WNHNN; CDR2 reads SYGVQD (reference sequence). The V and J ends lost 6 bases and 11 bases, in that order; junction bases with no gene match: 8. Here the CDR3 reads CASSPRTGGSAFF. DNA for the CDR3: TGCGCCAGCAGCCCCCGGACAGGGGGCTCGGCTTTCTTT.

This chain uses TRBV2 with TRBJ2-7, with 10 bases lining up with TRBD1. CDR1 is SNHLY and CDR2 is FYNNEI in the germline V gene. V lost 7 bases and J lost 3; bases outside the gene matches: 9. The CDR3 contains 15 residues. The CDR3 nucleotides read TGTGCCAGCACTTCTTCGGGACAGGGGTACTACGAGCAGTACTTC. It yields the protein CASTSSGQGYYEQYF.

As for this clone: Additional DNA sequences in this sample encode the identical CDR3. The chain employs TRBV7-9 and TRBJ2-7; the match to TRBD1 covers 8 bases. With V trimmed by 5 bases and J by 2 bases, 8 bases remained unmatched. Germline V gene sequence: CDR1 SEHNR, CDR2 FQNEAQ (reference sequence). The CDR3 consists of 15 residues. DNA of the CDR3: TGTGCCAGCAGCCTACGCGGACAGGGCCCCTACGAGCAGTACTTC. Its translation: CASSLRGQGPYEQYF.

CDR3 in amino acids: CASSQVVLRVGNQPQHF. The CDR3 DNA reads as TGCGCCAGCAGCCAAGTGGTCCTCAGGGTGGGAAATCAGCCCCAGCATTTT. V and J are TRBV4-1 and TRBJ1-5, with D tentatively TRBD1 (5 bases). The CDR3 is made up of 17 amino acids. V lost 1 base and J lost 4, with 17 bases in between. Germline V gene data show CDR1 as MGHRA and CDR2 as YSYEKL.

This clone was picked up a small number of times. Other nucleotide sequences from this sample produce the same CDR3. This sequence joins TRBV5-1 and TRBJ2-1; the match to TRBD1 covers 10 bases. There are 14 residues in the CDR3. Germline CDR1 reads SGHRS; CDR2 reads YFSETQ. Unmatched junction bases numbered 4, after V lost 7 bases and J lost 3 bases. CDR3 in amino acids: CASSRTGGYNEQFF. CDR3 nucleotide sequence: TGCGCCAGCTCCAGGACAGGGGGCTACAATGAGCAGTTCTTC.

The J gene is TRBJ2-3, the V gene TRBV7-7, with 7 bases matching TRBD2. CDR1 SSHAT and CDR2 FNYEAQ come from the germline V gene (reference sequence). After removal of 5 bases from V and 5 bases from J, the junction contained 7 bases not matched to a gene. The length of the CDR3 is 14 residues. DNA for the CDR3: TGTGCCAGCAGCACGGGACTACGGGTAGATACGCAGTATTTT. Amino acids: CASSTGLRVDTQYF. Full variable domain (remainder filled in from reference TRBV7-7 and TRBJ2-3): GAGVSQSPRYKVTKRGQDVTLRCDPISSHATLYWYQQALGQGPEFLTYFNYEAQPDKSGLPSDRFSAERPEGSISTLTIQRTEQRDSAMYRCASSTGLRVDTQYFGPGTRLTVL.